Below, 6 T cell receptor beta chains from the same sample are listed, as sequenced in a study of high-grade serous ovarian cancer treatment subgroups. Sequencing used immunoSEQ multiplex PCR; TCRdb keeps in-frame clones, though not all of them. This sample has some 5,000 clones, with over 65% found just once. Tumor samples were taken before definitive surgery or chemotherapy. The sequencing input was tumor tissue. The receptors shown here come from a human donor with high-grade serous ovarian cancer.

The V and J genes are TRBV12-2 and TRBJ1-6; the D call TRBD1 from the table was never checked on the DNA. TRBV12-2 is listed as a pseudogene. This CDR3 spans 15 amino acids. The CDR3 here is CASRYPTGGSSPLHF. In nucleotides, the CDR3 is TGTGCAAGTCGTTACCCGACAGGGGGCTCTTCCCCCCTCCACTTT.

This chain joins TRBV7-9 and TRBJ2-5; weak D call: TRBD2 (5 bases). The tail of the sequence fits TRBJ2-7 better, so the J call may be wrong. Germline-derived CDR1 and CDR2 are SEHNR and FQNEAQ (reference sequence). The CDR3 covers 14 residues. The DNA of the CDR3 is TGTGCCAGCAGCTTCTGGACGGGGACCTACGAGCAGTACTTC. Translated: CASSFWTGTYEQYF.

CDR3 amino acids: CASSPSSGALGEKLFF. For the CDR3, the DNA is TGTGCCAGCAGCCCCTCCAGTGGGGCCCTGGGTGAAAAACTGTTTTTT. The V call is TRBV28, the J call TRBJ1-4; the D gene is possibly TRBD1 (5 bases). Germline V gene sequence: CDR1 MDHEN, CDR2 SYDVKM. This CDR3 contains 16 residues. The V end lost 6 bases, the J end lost 7 bases, and 21 bases lay between the germline ends.

CDR3 amino acids: CASSRRTNTEAFF. In DNA form, the CDR3 reads TGCGCCAGCAGCAGACGGACGAACACTGAAGCTTTCTTT. The chain recombines TRBV4-1 with TRBJ1-1, with D unresolved. This CDR3 spans 13 amino acids. Germline CDR1 MGHRA, CDR2 YSYEKL. V was cut by 5 bases and J by 1 base, with 8 bases left in between.

The gene calls are TRBV27 and TRBJ2-3, with 10 bases matching TRBD1. Germline CDR1 and CDR2: MNHEY and SMNVEV (reference sequence). The CDR3 consists of 14 residues. V was pared by 4 bases and J by 4 bases, with 2 bases of the junction left unmatched. The CDR3, as DNA: TGTGCCAGCAGTTGGGGACAGGGGTCAGATACGCAGTATTTT. Protein sequence: CASSWGQGSDTQYF.

The CDR3 sequence is CASSVGLDGYEQYF. CDR3 sequence (DNA): TGTGCCAGCAGCGTAGGACTAGACGGATACGAGCAGTACTTC. The rearrangement joins TRBV9 to TRBJ2-7, with D possibly being TRBD2 (6 bases). The CDR3 extends over 14 amino acids. The germline V gene has CDR1 SGDLS and CDR2 YYNGEE. V was cut by 0 bases and J by 4 bases, with 11 bases left in between.